These T cell receptor beta chains were read from a single sample in a study of cytomegalovirus exposure and HLA in healthy donors. Repertoires were generated with immunoSEQ multiplex PCR, while TCRdb's copy carries only in-frame clones and drops some. This table holds 150,000 to 200,000 clones, 80% to 85% found once. The sample was PBMCs. All receptors come from a woman aged 25 to 39 in good health and CMV-seronegative. CDR3s include the opening cysteine and the closing phenylalanine or tryptophan. D genes are given only for firm matches. Clone size is not always given. Where it is, it says once, few, many or a class for expanded clones.

abundance,d_gene,j_gene,v_gene,CDR3aa,CDR3nt
once,TRBD1,TRBJ1-5,TRBV19,CASETGDSNQPQHF,TGTGCCAGTGAGACAGGGGATAGCAATCAGCCCCAGCATTTT
-,-,TRBJ1-1,TRBV7-8,CASSLARFEAFF,TGTGCCAGCAGCTTAGCGAGATTTGAAGCTTTCTTT
-,-,TRBJ2-7,TRBV18,CASSPRDYEQYF,TGTGCCAGCTCACCAAGAGACTACGAGCAGTACTTC
-,TRBD1,TRBJ2-7,TRBV7-2,CASSPGTATSYEQYF,TGTGCCAGCAGCCCCGGGACAGCTACGTCCTACGAGCAGTACTTC
-,-,TRBJ2-1,TRBV9,CASNQHERSSYNEQFF,TGTGCCAGCAACCAACACGAGCGAAGCTCCTACAATGAGCAGTTCTTC
-,-,TRBJ2-3,TRBV6-6,CASSYSGSPDTQYF,TGTGCCAGCAGTTACTCAGGGAGCCCAGATACGCAGTATTTT
few,-,TRBJ2-3,TRBV4-3,CASSQERSDTQYF,TGCGCCAGCAGCCAAGAACGGTCAGATACGCAGTATTTT
-,TRBD1,TRBJ1-6,TRBV7-8,CASSLGTEGSPLHF,TGTGCCAGCAGCTTGGGGACAGAGGGATCACCCCTCCACTTT
-,TRBD2,TRBJ2-4,TRBV6-1,CANISGSGNPHIQYF,TGTGCCAACATATCGGGTAGCGGGAACCCCCACATTCAGTACTTC
-,-,TRBJ1-3,TRBV7-9,CASSKSKTDSGNTIYF,TGTGCCAGCAGCAAATCCAAGACAGACTCTGGAAACACCATATATTTT
-,TRBD1,TRBJ2-6,TRBV19,CASAGQGADGANVLTF,TGTGCCAGTGCGGGACAGGGGGCGGATGGGGCCAACGTCCTGACTTTC
-,-,TRBJ1-2,TRBV19,CASSIPGTSGYTF,TGTGCCAGTAGTATTCCAGGAACGAGTGGCTACACCTTC
-,-,TRBJ2-7,TRBV6-5,CASSRQSSYEQYF,TGTGCCAGCAGCAGACAGAGCTCCTACGAGCAGTACTTC
-,-,TRBJ2-7,TRBV5-4,CASSMAVPREQYF,TGTGCCAGCAGCATGGCTGTTCCTCGCGAGCAGTACTTC
-,-,TRBJ2-2,TRBV28,CASMQAGELFF,TGTGCCAGCATGCAGGCCGGGGAGCTGTTTTTT
-,TRBD2,TRBJ2-1,TRBV9,CASSLAGVGNEQFF,TGTGCCAGCAGCCTAGCGGGAGTTGGTAATGAGCAGTTCTTC
-,-,TRBJ2-4,TRBV14,CASSQSYIQYF,TGTGCCAGCAGCCAGAGTTACATTCAGTACTTC
-,TRBD1,TRBJ2-6,TRBV28,CASISSTGQWGANVLTF,TGTGCCAGCATTAGTTCGACAGGGCAGTGGGGGGCCAACGTCCTGACTTTC
-,-,TRBJ1-2,TRBV28,CASSLLTSGSGGYTF,TGTGCCAGCAGTTTGTTAACCAGTGGGTCAGGTGGCTACACCTTC
-,-,TRBJ1-1,TRBV5-1,CASSLGGGYEAFF,TGCGCCAGCAGCTTGGGAGGGGGTTATGAAGCTTTCTTT
-,TRBD1,TRBJ2-7,TRBV19,CASSPPGQPIYEQYF,TGTGCCAGTAGCCCACCGGGACAGCCGATCTACGAGCAGTACTTC
-,TRBD2,TRBJ2-7,TRBV7-3,CASSSGTSGRYEQYF,TGTGCCAGCAGCTCCGGGACTAGCGGACGGTACGAGCAGTACTTC
-,-,TRBJ2-3,TRBV6-6,CASSTTDTQYF,TGTGCCAGCAGCACAACAGATACGCAGTATTTT
-,-,TRBJ1-1,TRBV5-4,CASSLEGHYTEAFF,TGTGCCAGCAGCTTGGAAGGACATTACACTGAAGCTTTCTTT
-,-,TRBJ2-7,TRBV11-3,CASSQQGYEQYF,TGTGCCAGCAGCCAGCAGGGGTACGAGCAGTACTTC
-,-,TRBJ1-2,TRBV28,CASISGGGTPRGYTF,TGTGCCAGCATCTCGGGGGGGGGCACCCCGAGGGGCTACACCTTC
-,-,TRBJ2-6,TRBV7-9,CASTEGSGANGLTF,TGTGCCAGCACGGAGGGGTCTGGGGCCAACGGCCTGACTTTC
-,-,TRBJ1-1,TRBV30,CAWTQVLNTEAFF,TGTGCCTGGACACAGGTTTTGAACACTGAAGCTTTCTTT
-,TRBD1,TRBJ2-7,TRBV30,CAWSVTGAFYEQYF,TGTGCCTGGAGTGTAACAGGGGCCTTCTACGAGCAGTACTTC
-,TRBD1,TRBJ2-7,TRBV30,CAWSALTGGREQYF,TGTGCCTGGAGTGCTCTCACAGGGGGGCGGGAGCAGTACTTC
-,TRBD1,TRBJ1-1,TRBV6-5,CASSYSRTGTGGEAFF,TGTGCCAGCAGTTACTCCCGAACCGGGACAGGGGGCGAAGCTTTCTTT
-,-,TRBJ2-3,TRBV19,CASSIVGQGTDTQYF,TGTGCCAGTAGTATAGTGGGGCAGGGGACAGATACGCAGTATTTT
-,-,TRBJ2-7,TRBV7-9,CASSFSQVGSYEQYF,TGTGCCAGCAGCTTTTCCCAGGTAGGATCCTACGAGCAGTACTTC
-,TRBD2,TRBJ2-2,TRBV7-2,CASSLALSGSPAGGAGELFF,TGTGCCAGCAGCTTAGCGCTTAGCGGGAGCCCCGCTGGGGGGGCCGGGGAGCTGTTTTTT
-,TRBD1,TRBJ1-4,TRBV30,CALRTGFEKLFF,TGTGCCTTACGGACAGGGTTTGAAAAACTGTTTTTT
-,-,TRBJ1-6,TRBV27,CASSLQGPPNNSPLHF,TGTGCCAGCAGTTTACAGGGCCCACCCAATAATTCACCCCTCCACTTT
few,-,TRBJ2-3,TRBV7-6,CASSLAQGSIDTQYF,TGTGCCAGCAGCTTAGCGCAGGGTTCTATAGATACGCAGTATTTT
-,TRBD2,TRBJ2-7,TRBV7-6,CASSNGVAGGGTYEQYF,TGTGCCAGCAGCAACGGAGTAGCGGGAGGAGGCACCTACGAGCAGTACTTC
-,-,TRBJ1-1,TRBV9,CASSVVGGLAFF,TGTGCCAGCAGCGTAGTCGGGGGTTTGGCTTTCTTT
-,-,TRBJ1-6,TRBV28,CASSPKAYSYNSPLHF,TGTGCCAGCAGCCCAAAAGCCTACTCCTATAATTCACCCCTCCACTTT
-,TRBD1,TRBJ1-1,TRBV10-3,CASTGRDRGLANTEAFF,TGTGCCTCCACCGGCCGGGACAGGGGGCTAGCGAACACTGAAGCTTTCTTT
-,TRBD1,TRBJ2-1,TRBV18,CASSPPGTGKLPYNEQFF,TGTGCCAGCTCACCACCGGGGACAGGGAAGCTCCCGTACAATGAGCAGTTCTTC
-,TRBD2,TRBJ2-5,TRBV7-2,CASSSGSGGPAKTQYF,TGTGCCAGCAGCTCGGGTAGCGGGGGGCCCGCGAAGACCCAGTACTTC
few,-,TRBJ1-2,TRBV28,CASSLLGAYGYTF,TGTGCCAGCAGTTTATTGGGGGCCTATGGCTACACCTTC
few,-,TRBJ1-2,TRBV5-4,CASSPTFSANYGYTF,TGTGCCAGCAGCCCGACGTTCAGCGCTAACTATGGCTACACCTTC
-,-,TRBJ2-7,TRBV14,CASSQGPGHTYYEQYF,TGTGCCAGCAGCCAAGGACCGGGACACACTTACTACGAGCAGTACTTC
-,TRBD2,TRBJ2-1,TRBV19,CASKIAGTYNEQFF,TGTGCCAGTAAAATAGCGGGGACATACAATGAGCAGTTCTTC
once,-,TRBJ2-5,TRBV9,CASSVGGQGETQYF,TGTGCCAGCAGCGTAGGGGGGCAGGGAGAGACCCAGTACTTC
few,-,TRBJ1-1,TRBV7-9,CASAVGANTEAFF,TGTGCCAGCGCCGTAGGGGCGAACACTGAAGCTTTCTTT
-,-,TRBJ1-1,TRBV27,CASSTTENTEAFF,TGTGCCAGCAGTACGACAGAGAACACTGAAGCTTTCTTT
once,TRBD2,TRBJ2-2,TRBV19,CASSTGLAGGPTGELFF,TGTGCCAGTAGTACGGGACTAGCGGGAGGTCCTACCGGGGAGCTGTTTTTT
-,TRBD1,TRBJ2-7,TRBV10-3,CAISDAGGRYEQYF,TGTGCCATCAGTGATGCAGGGGGCAGGTACGAGCAGTACTTC
-,TRBD2,TRBJ2-3,TRBV4-2,CASSQLMTSGTDTQYF,TGTGCCAGCAGCCAATTAATGACTAGCGGGACAGATACGCAGTATTTT
-,TRBD1,TRBJ1-2,TRBV6-1,CASSAGQGGDYGYTF,TGTGCCAGCAGTGCGGGACAGGGGGGAGACTATGGCTACACCTTC
-,-,TRBJ2-7,TRBV28,CASFDGGGIYEQYF,TGTGCCAGCTTCGACGGGGGTGGAATCTACGAGCAGTACTTC
-,-,TRBJ2-7,TRBV27,CASSFGRGNYEQYF,TGTGCCAGCAGTTTCGGCAGGGGTAACTACGAGCAGTACTTC
-,-,TRBJ2-5,TRBV7-9,CASSLGQLQETQYF,TGTGCCAGCAGCTTAGGACAGCTTCAAGAGACCCAGTACTTC
few,TRBD2,TRBJ2-1,TRBV6-1,CASSEDASGSSYEQFF,TGTGCCAGCAGTGAAGATGCTAGCGGGAGCTCTTATGAGCAGTTCTTC
few,-,TRBJ2-1,TRBV30,CAWSVRWSSYNEQFF,TGTGCCTGGAGTGTAAGGTGGAGCTCCTACAATGAGCAGTTCTTC